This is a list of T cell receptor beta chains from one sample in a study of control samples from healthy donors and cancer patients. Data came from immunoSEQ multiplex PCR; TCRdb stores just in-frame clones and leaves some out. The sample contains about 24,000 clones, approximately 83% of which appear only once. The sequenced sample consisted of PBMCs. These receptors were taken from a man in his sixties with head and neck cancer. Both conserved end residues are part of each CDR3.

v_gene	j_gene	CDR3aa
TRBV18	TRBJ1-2	CASSPDYGYTF
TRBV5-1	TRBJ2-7	CASSLGVQTYEQYF
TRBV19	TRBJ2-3	CASSFAPGTGGTDTQYF
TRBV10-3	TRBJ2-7	CAISEASGFAYEQYF
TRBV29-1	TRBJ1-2	CSVEWGRARNYGYTF
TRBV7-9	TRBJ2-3	CASSLRQSTDTQYF
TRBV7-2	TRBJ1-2	CASIPQGAARVGGYTF
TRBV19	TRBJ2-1	CASSPRTSGYNEQFF
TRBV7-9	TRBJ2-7	CASSFGFGQAYSYEQYF
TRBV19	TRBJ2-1	CASSMTSGSYNEQFF
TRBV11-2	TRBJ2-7	CASSLVSGITYEQYF
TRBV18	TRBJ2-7	CASSTLSYTTPGYEQYF
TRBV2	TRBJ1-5	CASSRTGNQPQHF